Below, 11 T cell receptor beta chains from the same sample are listed, as sequenced in a study of blood T cell repertoires in COVID-19. The repertoire was sequenced with immunoSEQ multiplex PCR; TCRdb's copy has only in-frame clones and lacks some. The sample lists over 15,000 clones, about 86% occurring once. The sample was peripheral blood. The receptors were sampled from a man aged 65-85 years with acute or convalescent COVID-19.

DNA for the CDR3: TGTGCCAGCTCCCAGGGTGGCACTGAAGCTTTCTTT. Protein: CASSQGGTEAFF. The genes are TRBV18 and TRBJ1-1; D may be TRBD1 (5 bases). Trimming shortened V by 6 bases and J by 4 bases, and 9 bases separated the two germline ends. This CDR3 has 12 amino acids. Per germline, CDR1 KGHSH and CDR2 LQKENI.

As to this clone: This specimen includes other DNA sequences encoding the same CDR3. The CDR3 DNA is TGTGCCAGCAGCTTAGACCAGGGGGCCTACGAGCAGTACTTC. Translation gives CASSLDQGAYEQYF. The chain couples TRBV7-2 to TRBJ2-7; 7 nucleotides agree with TRBD1. In germline, CDR1 is SGHTA, CDR2 FQGNSA. This CDR3 has 14 amino acids. Trimming cost V 1 base and J 2 bases; bases outside gene matches: 2.

The gene calls are TRBV19 and TRBJ1-5, with 7 bases lining up with TRBD1. With 6 bases clipped from V and 2 bases from J, the junction kept 7 bases outside the gene matches. Germline V lookup: CDR1 LNHDA, CDR2 SQIVND (reference sequence). This CDR3 is built from 15 residues. CDR3 sequence reads: CASSPGGGGNQPQHF. Here the CDR3 DNA reads TGTGCCAGTAGCCCAGGGGGAGGAGGCAATCAGCCCCAGCATTTT.

The J gene is TRBJ1-2, the V gene TRBV5-4, with D possibly being TRBD1 (6 bases). The CDR3 contains 15 residues. The germline V and J ends were trimmed by 3 bases and 4 bases, with 16 bases remaining between them. Germline CDR1 reads SGHNT; CDR2 reads YYREEE (reference sequence). Written as DNA, the CDR3 is TGTGCCAGCAGCTCCCCCGGGACAACTTCCTATGGCTACACCTTC. Translated: CASSSPGTTSYGYTF.

The V and J genes are TRBV7-2 and TRBJ2-2; D gene uncertain. Per germline, CDR1 SGHTA and CDR2 FQGNSA. This CDR3 spans 14 amino acids. Deletions cut 11 bases from V and 1 base from J, with 14 bases between. The CDR3 nucleotides are TGTGCCCTTCGACTGGGTAGGAACACCGGGGAGCTGTTTTTT. It specifies CALRLGRNTGELFF.

The V call is TRBV18, the J call TRBJ2-2; a possible D gene is TRBD2 (5 bases). The length of the CDR3 is 16 residues. The V end was cut by 2 bases, the J end by 3 bases, with 13 bases between. Germline V gene data show CDR1 as KGHSH and CDR2 as LQKENI. In DNA form, the CDR3 reads TGTGCCAGCTCACCAGTACAACCGAGGGACACCGGGGAGCTGTTTTTT. This sequence encodes CASSPVQPRDTGELFF. Using reference TRBV18 and TRBJ2-2 for the parts outside the CDR3, the full variable domain is NAGVMQNPRHLVRRRGQEARLRCSPMKGHSHVYWYRQLPEEGLKFMVYLQKENIIDESGMPKERFSAEFPKEGPSILRIQQVVRGDSAAYFCASSPVQPRDTGELFFGEGSRLTVL.

The J gene is TRBJ1-6, the V gene TRBV14; D gene unclear. The ends were cut back, 0 bases at V and 7 bases at J, with 4 bases in the middle. The CDR3 has 13 amino acids. Germline lookup yields CDR1 SGHDN and CDR2 FVKESK. The CDR3 nucleotides read TGTGCCAGCAGCCAAGATCTGAATTCACCCCTCCACTTT. It codes for CASSQDLNSPLHF.

This chain links TRBV4-2 with TRBJ2-1, with 12 bases lining up with TRBD2. The CDR3 covers 15 residues. Germline CDR1 LGHNA, CDR2 YNFKEQ. The ends lost 5 bases at V and 9 bases at J; junction bases unmatched: 8. CDR3 residues: CASSSRLAGDGEQFF. For the CDR3, the DNA is TGTGCCAGCAGCTCCAGACTAGCGGGAGATGGTGAGCAGTTCTTC.

This clone was detected only once. The chain has TRBV7-2 and TRBJ1-5, with a weak D call TRBD1 (6 bases). This CDR3 spans 14 amino acids. Germline assignment: CDR1 SGHTA and CDR2 FQGNSA. Trimming left V 3 bases short and J 6 bases short, with 12 bases between. The CDR3 spells CASSLYREGQPQHF. The CDR3 DNA sequence: TGTGCCAGCAGCTTGTACAGGGAAGGTCAGCCCCAGCATTTT.

J is TRBJ2-3 and V is TRBV4-3, with D perhaps matching TRBD1 (6 bases). V was shortened by 0 bases and J by 5 bases, with 27 bases between the two germline ends. The V gene's germline CDR1 is LGHNA and CDR2 YSLEER. The CDR3 runs 20 residues. In nucleotides, the CDR3 is TGCGCCAGCAGCCAAGATCTTGGAAGTAGGACAGCATTTTTGGGAGATACGCAGTATTTT. This translates into CASSQDLGSRTAFLGDTQYF.

The rearrangement joins TRBV11-2 to TRBJ2-1, with 10 bases that match TRBD2. There are 15 residues in the CDR3. After removal of 4 bases from V and 3 bases from J, the junction contained 3 bases not matched to a gene. The germline V gene encodes CDR1 SGHAT and CDR2 FQNNGV. CDR3 sequence reads: CASSSLAGGYNEQFF. Here the CDR3 DNA reads TGTGCCAGCAGCTCGTTAGCGGGAGGCTACAATGAGCAGTTCTTC. Complete variable domain (other parts from reference TRBV11-2 and TRBJ2-1): EAGVAQSPRYKIIEKRQSVAFWCNPISGHATLYWYQQILGQGPKLLIQFQNNGVVDDSQLPKDRFSAERLKGVDSTLKIQPAKLEDSAVYLCASSSLAGGYNEQFFGPGTRLTVL.